This entry describes one T cell receptor beta chain. This entry belongs to a study of blood T cell repertoires in COVID-19. Across the study: Acute-phase and convalescent COVID-19 samples originated in the United States, Italy and Spain. From T cells, B-cell-depleted T cells, or PBMCs came the material, which was cDNA or gDNA.

In the study's own analysis: Scientists estimated how many nucleated cells there were by amplifying reference gene primers. Sequenced by immunoSEQ multiplex PCR; TCRdb stores in-frame clones only, minus some. The D gene and trimming were derived from the DNA, and the V and J assignments and clone size from that table. The sample contains around 70,000 clones, around 75% of which appear only once. The sequenced sample consisted of peripheral blood. This TCR came from a man aged 65 to 85 with acute or convalescent COVID-19.

Here the CDR3 DNA reads TGCGCCAGCAGCGCAGGGGGCACAGATACGCAGTATTTT. Translation gives CASSAGGTDTQYF. The V and J genes are TRBV5-1 and TRBJ2-3; weak D call: TRBD1 (6 bases). Germline lookup yields CDR1 SGHRS and CDR2 YFSETQ. The CDR3 runs 13 residues. With 4 bases removed from V and 1 base from J, the gap between germline ends came to 7 bases.